This paragraph covers one TCR beta chain sequence. This entry belongs to a study of blood T cell repertoires in COVID-19. Overall study: There were acute and convalescent COVID-19 samples, and they came from the United States, Italy and Spain. T cells, B-cell-depleted T cells, or PBMCs supplied cDNA or gDNA.

This CDR3 comprises 12 residues. Germline assignment: CDR1 SQVTM and CDR2 ANQGSEA. V lost 4 bases and J lost 2, with 7 bases in between. The authors' processing: Reference gene primer amplification yielded estimated nucleated cell counts. The table came from immunoSEQ multiplex PCR; TCRdb's copy has only in-frame clones and leaves some out. V and J calls and clone size follow that table, whereas D and trimming were derived from the DNA. The sample yields more than 100,000 clones, approximately 81% seen once. Sequencing input: peripheral blood. The receptor was derived from a man in his 60s with acute or convalescent COVID-19. The chain combines TRBV29-1 with TRBJ2-3; the D gene is possibly TRBD2 (6 bases). In nucleotides, the CDR3 is TGCAGCGTTGCGGGGGTCACAGATACGCAGTATTTT. This sequence encodes CSVAGVTDTQYF.